These 15 T cell receptor beta chains originate from one sample sequenced in a study of blood T cells in healthy people across ages. The second PCR ran 7 to 11 cycles with a sample-barcoded 5' primer and J-beta primers. TCRdb ran MiXCR on the 5' RACE reads and lists one entry per CDR3 protein. Here the sample spans about 900,000 distinct CDR3 sequences, around two thirds being singletons. The specimen sequenced was blood. These receptors originate from a man younger than 40 in good health.

This chain connects TRBV5-1 to TRBJ1-1; TRBD1 matches at 7 bases. Losses at the gene ends were 0 bases for V and 4 bases for J; bases not matched to a gene: 6. The CDR3 extends over 15 amino acids. Germline values: CDR1 SGHRS, CDR2 YFSETQ. This chain's CDR3 is CASSLEGGRSTEAFF. The DNA for the CDR3 is TGCGCCAGCAGCTTGGAAGGGGGCCGTTCCACTGAAGCTTTCTTT.

In its sample, this clonotype was seen a few times. The chain employs TRBV7-9 and TRBJ1-6; TRBD1 matches at 9 bases. V gave up 7 bases and J gave up 10 bases; unmatched junction bases: 8. This CDR3 is built from 14 residues. Germline V gene lookup returns CDR1 SEHNR and CDR2 FQNEAQ (reference sequence). CDR3 DNA sequence: TGTGCCAGCAATCGGGACAGGGACATCTCACCCCTCCACTTT. This translates into CASNRDRDISPLHF.

This clonotype appeared once. The chain's CDR3 is CASSQPGANEQYF. In nucleotides, the CDR3 is TGTGCCAGCAGCCAGCCAGGGGCAAACGAGCAGTACTTC. The chain uses TRBV4-2 and TRBJ2-7, with D possibly being TRBD1 (6 bases). Germline V gene sequence: CDR1 LGHNA, CDR2 YNFKEQ. The germline V and J ends were trimmed by 3 bases and 5 bases, with 11 bases remaining between them. The CDR3 has 13 amino acids.

The chain recombines TRBV6-2 or TRBV6-3 with TRBJ2-1, with a tentative D call TRBD2 (5 bases). The germline V gene encodes CDR1 MNHEY and CDR2 SVGEGT. Deletions cut 6 bases from V and 6 bases from J, with 9 bases between. The CDR3 runs to 12 residues. DNA of the CDR3: TGTGCCAGCAGCACTAGGCCCAATGAGCAGTTCTTC. Protein: CASSTRPNEQFF.

The chain employs TRBV29-1 and TRBJ2-4; D is perhaps TRBD1 or TRBD2 (5 bases each). The J call is in doubt because the DNA end fits TRBJ2-7 better. The CDR3 has 11 residues. CDR1 is SQVTM, CDR2 ANQGSEA, per germline. CDR3 in DNA: TGCAGCGGTGGGACGGAATACGAGCAGTACTTC. Translating it yields CSGGTEYEQYF.

About this clonotype: Just one base apart from a much larger clone, this may be a read error. The chain uses TRBV9 and TRBJ2-1, with D hard to call. The CDR3 is 15 amino acids. Germline V gene lookup returns CDR1 SGDLS and CDR2 YYNGEE. With 2 bases removed from V and 1 base from J, the gap between germline ends came to 10 bases. The CDR3 bases are TGTGCCAGCAGCGTGAGGAGAGAGTCCTACAATGAGCAGTTCTTC. Its protein is CASSVRRESYNEQFF. The full variable domain, completed using reference TRBV9 and TRBJ2-1, is DSGVTQTPKHLITATGQRVTLRCSPRSGDLSVYWYQQSLDQGLQFLIQYYNGEERAKGNILERFSAQQFPDLHSELNLSSLELGDSALYFCASSVRRESYNEQFFGPGTRLTVL.

The chain employs TRBV5-4 and TRBJ2-5, with a weak D call TRBD1 (6 bases). The end of the DNA aligns better with TRBJ2-7, so the J call may be wrong. The CDR3 totals 15 residues. Germline lookup yields CDR1 SGHNT and CDR2 YYREEE (reference sequence). The CDR3 loop reads CASSLQEQGAYEQYF. In DNA, the CDR3 is TGTGCCAGCAGCCTACAAGAACAGGGTGCCTACGAGCAGTACTTC.

This chain uses TRBV10-3 with TRBJ2-5; 7 bases align to TRBD1. J lost 5 bases, V lost 0 bases, and 6 bases had no gene match. In germline, CDR1 is ENHRY, CDR2 SYGVKD. The CDR3 runs to 15 residues. Written as DNA, the CDR3 is TGTGCCATCAGTGAGTCGCGACAGGGACGGGAGACCCAGTACTTC. It yields the protein CAISESRQGRETQYF.

The rearrangement joins TRBV12-3 or TRBV12-4 to TRBJ1-1, with TRBD1 matching over 7 bases. This CDR3 has 13 amino acids. V gave up 7 bases and J gave up 3 bases; unmatched junction bases: 5. This CDR3 reads CASIQGEDTEAFF. The CDR3 nucleotides are TGTGCCAGCATCCAGGGGGAGGACACTGAAGCTTTCTTT.

The V and J genes are TRBV5-1 and TRBJ2-5; a weak D match, TRBD1 (5 bases). This CDR3 has 17 amino acids. V was trimmed by 0 bases and J by 2 bases, leaving 17 bases between them. Germline V gene lookup returns CDR1 SGHRS and CDR2 YFSETQ. DNA for the CDR3: TGCGCCAGCAGCTTGGAAGGGGCAGGGTCAAGTCAAGAGACCCAGTACTTC. This gives the protein CASSLEGAGSSQETQYF.

This sequence joins TRBV7-2 and TRBJ1-5; D is unclear. The CDR3 is 13 residues long. Germline V lookup: CDR1 SGHTA, CDR2 FQGNSA. Trimming stripped 4 bases from V and 6 bases from J, with 10 bases between. CDR3 in DNA: TGTGCCAGCAGCTCCCGAGGCAGTCAGCCCCAGCATTTT. This encodes CASSSRGSQPQHF. The full variable domain, rest sourced from reference TRBV7-2 and TRBJ1-5, is GAGVSQSPSNKVTEKGKDVELRCDPISGHTALYWYRQSLGQGLEFLIYFQGNSAPDKSGLPSDRFSAERTGGSVSTLTIQRTQQEDSAVYLCASSSRGSQPQHFGDGTRLSIL.

This clonotype was detected once. The chain recombines TRBV18 with TRBJ2-1; the D call may be TRBD1 or TRBD2 (5 bases each). V was cut by 6 bases and J by 8 bases, with 14 bases left in between. CDR1 is KGHSH, CDR2 LQKENI, per germline. The CDR3 runs to 13 residues. The CDR3 here is CASSEGPRDEQFF. The CDR3 DNA sequence: TGTGCCAGCTCCGAGGGGCCCAGGGATGAGCAGTTCTTC.

The chain employs TRBV7-2 and TRBJ2-1; D not resolved. Trimming took 3 bases from V and 15 from J, leaving 21 bases between them. The CDR3 runs 14 residues. Germline V gene data show CDR1 as SGHTA and CDR2 as FQGNSA. CDR3 sequence reads: CASSFPGPQSELFF. DNA of the CDR3: TGTGCCAGCAGCTTTCCGGGCCCTCAGAGTGAACTGTTCTTC.

The chain joins TRBV2 to TRBJ2-4, with a tentative D call TRBD1 (5 bases). The end of the DNA fits TRBJ2-7 better, so the J call may be wrong. Per the germline V gene, CDR1 is SNHLY and CDR2 is FYNNEI. There are 15 residues in the CDR3. CDR3 nucleotide sequence: TGTGCCAGCAGTGATCTAAGGGGTCAGTCCGACGAGCAGTACTTC. It codes for CASSDLRGQSDEQYF.

CDR3 nucleotides: TGTGCCAGCAGCCTAACGGCGGGGGTCACCTACAATGAGCAGTTCTTC. Its protein is CASSLTAGVTYNEQFF. The J gene is TRBJ2-1, the V gene TRBV9; 7 bases map to TRBD2. This CDR3 is built from 16 residues. V shed 4 bases, J shed 2 bases, and the junction held 9 bases outside the gene matches. Germline-derived CDR1 and CDR2 are SGDLS and YYNGEE.